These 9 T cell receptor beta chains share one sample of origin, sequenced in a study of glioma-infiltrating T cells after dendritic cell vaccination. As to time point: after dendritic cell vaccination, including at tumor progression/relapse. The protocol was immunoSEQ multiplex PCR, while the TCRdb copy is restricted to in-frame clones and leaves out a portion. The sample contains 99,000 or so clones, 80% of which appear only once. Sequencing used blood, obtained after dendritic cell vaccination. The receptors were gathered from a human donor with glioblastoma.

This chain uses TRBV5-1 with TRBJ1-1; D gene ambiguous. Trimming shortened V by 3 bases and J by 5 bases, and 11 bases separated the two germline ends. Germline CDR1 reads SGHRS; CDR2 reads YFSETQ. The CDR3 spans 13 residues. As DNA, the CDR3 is TGCGCCAGCAGCTATCTGGGCGATACTGAAGCTTTCTTT. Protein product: CASSYLGDTEAFF.

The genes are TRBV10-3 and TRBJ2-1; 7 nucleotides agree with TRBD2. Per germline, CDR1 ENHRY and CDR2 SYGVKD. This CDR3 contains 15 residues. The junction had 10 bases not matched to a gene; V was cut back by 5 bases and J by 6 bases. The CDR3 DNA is TGTGCCATCAGTCCACCGGGACTACTTGGCAATGAGCAGTTCTTC. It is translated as CAISPPGLLGNEQFF.

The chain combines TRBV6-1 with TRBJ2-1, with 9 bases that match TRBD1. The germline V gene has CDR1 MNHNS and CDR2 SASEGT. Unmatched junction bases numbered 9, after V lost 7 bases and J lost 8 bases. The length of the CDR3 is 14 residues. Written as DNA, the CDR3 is TGTGCCAGCAAATGGACAGGGGAAGGAGATGAGCAGTTCTTC. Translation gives CASKWTGEGDEQFF.

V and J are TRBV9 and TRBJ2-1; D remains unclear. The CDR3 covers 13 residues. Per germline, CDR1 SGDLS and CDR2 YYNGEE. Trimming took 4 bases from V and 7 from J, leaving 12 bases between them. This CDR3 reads CASSHASENEQFF. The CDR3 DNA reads TGTGCCAGCAGCCACGCTAGTGAAAATGAGCAGTTCTTC.

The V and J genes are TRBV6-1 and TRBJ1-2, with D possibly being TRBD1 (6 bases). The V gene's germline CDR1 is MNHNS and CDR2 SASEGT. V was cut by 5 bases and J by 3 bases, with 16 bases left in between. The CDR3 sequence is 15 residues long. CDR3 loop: CASSMGDISYYGYTF. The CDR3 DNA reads TGTGCCAGCAGTATGGGGGACATCTCTTACTATGGCTACACCTTC.

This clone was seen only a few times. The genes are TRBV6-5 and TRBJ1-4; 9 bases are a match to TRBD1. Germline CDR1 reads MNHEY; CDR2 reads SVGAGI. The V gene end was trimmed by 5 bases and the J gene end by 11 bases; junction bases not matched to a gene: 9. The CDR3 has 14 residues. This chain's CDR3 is CASSPGQGGWKLFF. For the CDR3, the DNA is TGTGCCAGCAGTCCGGGACAGGGTGGTTGGAAACTGTTTTTT.

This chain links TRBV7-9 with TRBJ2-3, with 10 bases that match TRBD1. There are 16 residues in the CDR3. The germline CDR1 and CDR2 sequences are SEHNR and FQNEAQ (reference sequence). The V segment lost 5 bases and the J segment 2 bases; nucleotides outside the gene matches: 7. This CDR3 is CASSLTGGRTTDTQYF. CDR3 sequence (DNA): TGTGCCAGCAGCCTGACAGGGGGCAGGACCACAGATACGCAGTATTTT.

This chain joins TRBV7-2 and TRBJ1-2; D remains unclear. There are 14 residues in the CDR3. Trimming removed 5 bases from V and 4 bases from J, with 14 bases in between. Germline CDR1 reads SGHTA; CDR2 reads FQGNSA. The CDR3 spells CASSAGVGPYGYTF. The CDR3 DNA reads TGTGCCAGCAGCGCGGGCGTCGGCCCCTATGGCTACACCTTC.

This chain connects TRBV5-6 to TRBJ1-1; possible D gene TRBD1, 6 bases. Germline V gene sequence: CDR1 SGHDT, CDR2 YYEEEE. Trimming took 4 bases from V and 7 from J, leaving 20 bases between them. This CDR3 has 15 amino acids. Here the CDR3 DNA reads TGTGCCAGCAGCCGGGGCGGGGGGCTTGACGGTGAAGCTTTCTTT. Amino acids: CASSRGGGLDGEAFF.